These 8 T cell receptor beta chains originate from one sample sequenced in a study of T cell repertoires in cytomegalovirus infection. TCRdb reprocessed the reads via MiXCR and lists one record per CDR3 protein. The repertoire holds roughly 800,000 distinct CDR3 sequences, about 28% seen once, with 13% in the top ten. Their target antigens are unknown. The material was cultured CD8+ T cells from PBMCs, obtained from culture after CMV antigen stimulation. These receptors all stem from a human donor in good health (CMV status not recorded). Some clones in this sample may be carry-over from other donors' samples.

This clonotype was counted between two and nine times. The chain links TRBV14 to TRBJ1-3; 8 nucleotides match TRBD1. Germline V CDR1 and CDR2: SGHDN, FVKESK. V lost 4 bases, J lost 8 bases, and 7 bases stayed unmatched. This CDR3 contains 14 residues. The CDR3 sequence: CASSPIGQGYTIYF. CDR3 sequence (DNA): TGTGCCAGCAGCCCCATCGGACAGGGATACACCATATATTTT.

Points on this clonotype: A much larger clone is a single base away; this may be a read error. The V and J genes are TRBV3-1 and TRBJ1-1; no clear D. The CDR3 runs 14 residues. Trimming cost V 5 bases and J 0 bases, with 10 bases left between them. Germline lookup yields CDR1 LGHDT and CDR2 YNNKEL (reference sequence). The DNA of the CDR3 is TGTGCCAGCAGCGCACGAGGGATGAACACTGAAGCTTTCTTT. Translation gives CASSARGMNTEAFF.

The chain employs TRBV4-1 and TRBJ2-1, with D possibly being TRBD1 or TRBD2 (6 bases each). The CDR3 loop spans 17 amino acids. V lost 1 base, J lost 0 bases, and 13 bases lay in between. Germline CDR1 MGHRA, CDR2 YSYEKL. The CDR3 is CASSQVGGPSSYNEQFF. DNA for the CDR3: TGCGCCAGCAGCCAAGTTGGGGGGCCAAGCTCCTACAATGAGCAGTTCTTC.

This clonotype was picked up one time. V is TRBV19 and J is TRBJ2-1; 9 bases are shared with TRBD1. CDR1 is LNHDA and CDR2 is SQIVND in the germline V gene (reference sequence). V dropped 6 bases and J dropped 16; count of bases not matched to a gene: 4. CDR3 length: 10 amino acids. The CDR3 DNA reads TGTGCCAGTAGCCGGGACAGGGTTTTCTTC. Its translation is CASSRDRVFF.

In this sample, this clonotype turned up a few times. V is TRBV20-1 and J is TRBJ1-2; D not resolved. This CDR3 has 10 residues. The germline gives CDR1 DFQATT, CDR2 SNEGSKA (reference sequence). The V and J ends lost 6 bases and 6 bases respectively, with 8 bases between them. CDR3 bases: TGCAGTGCCTTCCAGAATGGCTACACCTTC. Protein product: CSAFQNGYTF.

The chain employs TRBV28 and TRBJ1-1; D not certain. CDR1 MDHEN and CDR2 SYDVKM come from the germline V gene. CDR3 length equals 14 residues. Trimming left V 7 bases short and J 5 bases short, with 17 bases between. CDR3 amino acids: CASTPRTRGTEAFF. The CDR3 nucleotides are TGTGCCAGCACCCCTAGGACCCGAGGGACTGAAGCTTTCTTT.

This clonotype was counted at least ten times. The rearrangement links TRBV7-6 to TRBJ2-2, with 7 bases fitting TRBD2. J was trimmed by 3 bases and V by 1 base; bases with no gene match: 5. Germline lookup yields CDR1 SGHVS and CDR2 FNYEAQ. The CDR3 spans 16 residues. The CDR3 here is CASSLVVRGYTGELFF. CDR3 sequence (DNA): TGTGCCAGCAGCTTAGTGGTGCGGGGGTACACCGGGGAGCTGTTTTTT.

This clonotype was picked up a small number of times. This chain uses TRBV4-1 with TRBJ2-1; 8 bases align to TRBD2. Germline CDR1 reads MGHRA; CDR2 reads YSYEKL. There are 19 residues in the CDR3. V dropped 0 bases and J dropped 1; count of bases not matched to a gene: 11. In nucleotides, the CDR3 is TGCGCCAGCAGCCAAGATAGGACAGCCGGGACTAGTTCCTACAATGAGCAGTTCTTC. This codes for CASSQDRTAGTSSYNEQFF.